This T cell receptor (beta chain) derives from a study of cytomegalovirus exposure and HLA in healthy donors. As for the donors, each was a healthy bone marrow donor. 13 Jbeta primers and 60 Vbeta primers were used for the PCR. As handled by the study authors: A later analysis tallied approximately 80 million unique TCR beta chains, approximately 11 million of them shared. The assay was immunoSEQ multiplex PCR, and TCRdb's table has in-frame clones only and misses some. That table furnishes V, J and clone size, whereas the DNA furnished D and trimming. The sample comprises 65,000 to 100,000 clones, about 70% of which are singletons, and around 2.9% rests with the top ten. For this clone: Its matching antigen is unknown.

Germline CDR1 and CDR2: SQVTM and ANQGSEA. This CDR3 has 13 amino acids. V was pared by 6 bases and J by 3 bases, with 15 bases between. Whole-study results and caveats: An apparent linkage of common viral pathogens to several of the most significant clusters emerged in a later analysis.

The specimen was PBMCs. This chain links TRBV29-1 with TRBJ2-7, with D perhaps matching TRBD1 (7 bases). This TCR was sampled from a man in his forties in good health and CMV-seronegative. CDR3 loop: CSVRDSNHYEQYF. The CDR3 nucleotides are TGCAGCGTGCGGGACAGCAACCACTACGAGCAGTACTTC.